The T cell receptor beta chain under discussion was sequenced for a study of OX40 agonist ivuxolimab in advanced cancers. Whole-study context: An agonistic anti-OX40 (CD134) antibody, ivuxolimab, was used to treat the patients. A mean age of around 60 years, range about 20 to 85, was recorded, and 70% to 85% were male. Patients in dose escalation had liver, melanoma, kidney or head and neck cancers. Earlier anti-PD-1, anti-PD-L1 or anti-CTLA-4 therapy was permitted; about 44% had received some.

TCRdb's copy holds only in-frame clones and misses some; the assay was immunoSEQ multiplex PCR. The data show some 23,000 clones, 84% seen once. CDR1 is LGHNA, CDR2 YSLEER, per germline. The CDR3 is made up of 15 amino acids. Trimming stripped 0 bases from V and 0 bases from J, with 5 bases between. Material: CD4+ or CD8+ T cells sorted from blood, obtained in a trial of the OX40 agonist ivuxolimab. This clonotype was sampled from an adult with an advanced solid tumor such as melanoma, head and neck, liver or kidney cancer. The chain uses TRBV4-3 and TRBJ1-4; D is ambiguous. CDR3 sequence (DNA): TGCGCCAGCAGCCAAGATGGGGCAACTAATGAAAAACTGTTTTTT. Protein sequence: CASSQDGATNEKLFF.